The count of the clone carrying this T cell receptor (beta chain) is one. These data are taken from a study of blood T cell repertoires in COVID-19. Whole-study context: The United States, Italy and Spain provided the acute and convalescent COVID-19 samples. T cells, B-cell-depleted T cells, or PBMCs provided the cDNA or gDNA that served as material.

Per the original data handling: Reference gene primer amplification gave estimated nucleated cell counts. Produced via immunoSEQ multiplex PCR; TCRdb's table is partial and in-frame only. The DNA gave D and trimming, while V, J and clone size come from that table. Here the sample spans approximately 61,000 clones, 60% to 80% being singletons. Germline V gives CDR1 LNHDA, CDR2 SQIVND (reference sequence). There are 14 residues in the CDR3. V trimming: 8 bases; J trimming: 9 bases; junction bases outside the gene matches: 13. The sequence derives from a man older than 75 with active or convalescent COVID-19. Sequenced sample: peripheral blood. The rearrangement uses TRBV19 and TRBJ2-1, with 7 positions matching TRBD2. CDR3 sequence (DNA): TGTGCCAGTTACCCCGGGAGGATAGGTGGTGAGCAGTTCTTC. Amino acid sequence: CASYPGRIGGEQFF.